This T cell receptor beta chain was recorded in a study of chemoradiotherapy in HPV16-positive cancers. Method: immunoSEQ multiplex PCR; TCRdb's copy keeps in-frame clones and lacks some. Of under 85,000 clones listed, about 90% are singletons. The ends were cut back, 2 bases at V and 0 bases at J, with 10 bases in the middle. The CDR3 runs 15 residues. Germline V gene data show CDR1 as SGHRS and CDR2 as YFSETQ. Over chemoradiotherapy, repertoires were sampled more than once. The rearrangement uses TRBV5-1 and TRBJ2-3; no definite D call. The material sequenced was blood, taken from a patient who underwent chemoradiotherapy. The clonotype comes from a human donor with HPV-associated anogenital cancer. CDR3 protein: CASSLYTFSTDTQYF. CDR3 nucleotide sequence: TGCGCCAGCAGCTTATACACTTTTAGCACAGATACGCAGTATTTT.